Each of the 3 T cell receptor beta chains below was sequenced from the same sample in a study of Ad26.COV2.S vaccination and SARS-CoV-2 variants. The method was immunoSEQ multiplex PCR; TCRdb's version includes in-frame clones alone and lacks a portion of them. The table records around 94,000 clones, about three quarters of them present only once. Sequencing was performed on peripheral blood, taken after recovery from COVID-19. All receptors derive from a human donor who had recovered from COVID-19.

The J gene is TRBJ1-1, the V gene TRBV6-5, with 10 bases aligning to TRBD1. Germline lookup yields CDR1 MNHEY and CDR2 SVGAGI. CDR3 length equals 14 residues. V gave up 7 bases and J gave up 2 bases; unmatched junction bases: 4. The CDR3 loop is CASNWDRGNTEAFF. For the CDR3, the DNA is TGTGCCAGCAACTGGGACAGGGGAAACACTGAAGCTTTCTTT.

The rearrangement links TRBV5-1 to TRBJ2-7; D not certain. Trimming took off 2 bases at V and 2 bases at J, with 8 bases between the two ends. Germline loops: CDR1 SGHRS, CDR2 YFSETQ. This CDR3 has 13 amino acids. Here the CDR3 reads CASSLRETYEQYF. The CDR3 DNA sequence: TGCGCCAGCAGCTTAAGGGAAACCTACGAGCAGTACTTC. Full variable domain (rest looked up from reference TRBV5-1 and TRBJ2-7): KAGVTQTPRYLIKTRGQQVTLSCSPISGHRSVSWYQQTPGQGLQFLFEYFSETQRNKGNFPGRFSGRQFSNSRSEMNVSTLELGDSALYLCASSLRETYEQYFGPGTRLTVT.

This clone was detected only once. The rearrangement joins TRBV4-2 to TRBJ1-6, with D perhaps matching TRBD1 (5 bases). Trimming pared 0 bases from V and 7 bases from J, leaving 10 bases between. Germline V lookup: CDR1 LGHNA, CDR2 YNFKEQ. The CDR3 sequence is 15 residues long. The CDR3 coding sequence is TGTGCCAGCAGCCAAGATGGGGCACAGAATTCACCCCTCCACTTT. Protein sequence: CASSQDGAQNSPLHF.